A selection of T cell receptor beta chains follows, all from one sample in a study of T cell responses to AZD1222 COVID-19 vaccine. TCRdb's copy holds only in-frame clones and misses some; the assay was immunoSEQ multiplex PCR. Of around 95,000 clones listed, about nine tenths are singletons. This specimen was peripheral blood, taken on day 0 of AZD1222 vaccination. The receptors stem from an adult in good health. Both conserved end residues are part of each CDR3.

v_call: TRBV7-9; cdr3_aa: CASSPKSHEGYEQYF
v_call: TRBV5-1; cdr3_aa: CASSLGGLAVAYEQYF
v_call: TRBV30; cdr3_aa: CAWATVPGTGNTIYF
v_call: TRBV29-1; cdr3_aa: CSVEVSGRDGEKLFF
v_call: TRBV19; cdr3_aa: CASRPRNTGELFF
v_call: TRBV9; cdr3_aa: CASSPLGNDNEQFF
v_call: TRBV11-2; cdr3_aa: CASSLGSYEQYF
v_call: TRBV30; cdr3_aa: CAWSVLLAAYNEQFF
v_call: TRBV6-5; cdr3_aa: CASSYARGQDYEQYF
v_call: TRBV7-8; cdr3_aa: CASSQGRFPLMDGIF
v_call: TRBV7-2; cdr3_aa: CASSPSGGDSYNEQFF
v_call: TRBV12-3/TRBV12-4; cdr3_aa: CASSRDRNEQFF
v_call: TRBV7-6; cdr3_aa: CASSLISGTRSYEQYF
v_call: TRBV5-1; cdr3_aa: CASSLDSYNEQFF
v_call: TRBV7-9; cdr3_aa: CASSLASRGRGGYGYTF
v_call: TRBV3-1/TRBV3-2; cdr3_aa: CASSQGAGPGNTIYF
v_call: TRBV27; cdr3_aa: CASSNHLRGKLFF
v_call: TRBV4-2; cdr3_aa: CASSQIPQDTEAFF
v_call: TRBV7-6; cdr3_aa: CASSLGLGANYGYTF
v_call: TRBV2; cdr3_aa: CASSDLAGNTGELFF
v_call: TRBV29-1; cdr3_aa: CSVVRDSPDQPQHF
v_call: TRBV29-1; cdr3_aa: CSGGGQTLDGYTF
v_call: TRBV3-1/TRBV3-2; cdr3_aa: CASSQSGVSGELFF
v_call: TRBV19; cdr3_aa: CASTPRNGELFF
v_call: TRBV5-1; cdr3_aa: CASSPIMANTGELFF
v_call: TRBV6-5; cdr3_aa: CASSYSKFGTFYEQYF
v_call: TRBV5-1; cdr3_aa: CASSYTGTGNTGELFF
v_call: TRBV24-1; cdr3_aa: CATSDLYRRTFF
v_call: TRBV5-1; cdr3_aa: CASSLELAEPGNTIYF
v_call: TRBV7-3; cdr3_aa: CASSLSTSGSSYNEQFF
v_call: TRBV21-1; cdr3_aa: CASSKRGQGISYEQYF
v_call: TRBV15; cdr3_aa: CATSRPSTGVKEKLFF
v_call: TRBV28; cdr3_aa: CASSLGSSGSSSTDTQYF
v_call: TRBV11-2; cdr3_aa: CASSLYWWEQYF
v_call: TRBV5-1; cdr3_aa: CASSDLLTGAGNEQFF
v_call: TRBV7-2; cdr3_aa: CASSPDRGQGLETQYF
v_call: TRBV19; cdr3_aa: CASSIGLFSYEQYF
v_call: TRBV28; cdr3_aa: CASSLVGGSTEAFF
v_call: TRBV29-1; cdr3_aa: CSVEGAGYYNEQFF
v_call: TRBV27; cdr3_aa: CASSTRQGANEQYF
v_call: TRBV4-1; cdr3_aa: CASSKEPSADSYEQYF
v_call: TRBV9; cdr3_aa: CASTNEGGLYTGELFF